What follows describes a single T cell receptor (beta chain). Generated by immunoSEQ multiplex PCR, the TCRdb table keeps only in-frame clones and is missing some. This table has about 160,000 clones, roughly four fifths appearing once. These data are taken from a study of blood T cell repertoires in COVID-19. The germline gives CDR1 MNHEY, CDR2 SVGAGI. Trimming stripped 8 bases from V and 0 bases from J, with 10 bases between. The CDR3 is 13 amino acids. This chain connects TRBV6-5 to TRBJ1-1; perhaps TRBD1 as D (6 bases). This TCR derives from a man aged 35 to 55 who had recovered from COVID-19. The sequencing input was peripheral blood. The CDR3 region has the DNA TGTGCCAGCTTCGCAGGGGTGAACACTGAAGCTTTCTTT. Translation: CASFAGVNTEAFF.